What follows are 5 T cell receptor beta chains derived from one specimen sequenced in a study of naive and memory T cell subsets (dated by TCRdb to 2016 to 2017). The library was produced with UMI-ligation and nested PCR. The reads were generated on an Illumina MiSeq. The beta constant-region primer was an equimolar mix of two oligonucleotides covering both TRBC1 and TRBC2. TCRdb ran its own pipeline on the public reads, namely fastp trimming at Q25 and MiXCR clone calling, and kept in-frame beta chains. Every distinct CDR3 protein forms one entry, paired with its most common genes and DNA. This sample gives 100,000 or so distinct CDR3 sequences in total; 6% to 7.5% of them show up just once. The ten largest account for around 1.6% of the sample. Sequencing input: central memory CD4+ T cells from blood. The cell subset or site label here, explained by the study, means: central memory, CD45RA- CD27+. The receptors derive from a human donor in good health.

Ten or more counts support this clonotype. The gene calls are TRBV7-9 and TRBJ2-5, with unresolved D. Germline lookup yields CDR1 SEHNR and CDR2 FQNEAQ (reference sequence). The CDR3 consists of 12 residues. Trimming removed 4 bases from V and 5 bases from J, with 8 bases in between. The CDR3 nucleotides are TGTGCCAGCAGCTCATCAGAGGAGACCCAGTACTTC. Amino acid sequence: CASSSSEETQYF.

With regard to this clonotype: The junction shows a germline mismatch at one end, possibly a read error. The chain joins TRBV12-3 or TRBV12-4 to TRBJ2-1, with D possibly TRBD2 on 7 matching bases. CDR3 length: 11 residues. CDR3 in amino acids: CASGGGNEQIF. For the CDR3, the DNA is TGTGCCAGCGGGGGGGGCAATGAGCAGATCTTC.

The chain carries TRBV5-1 and TRBJ2-5, with no clear D. The ends were cut back, 2 bases at V and 5 bases at J, with 10 bases in the middle. The CDR3 runs to 13 residues. From germline, CDR1 is SGHRS and CDR2 YFSETQ. The CDR3 DNA reads TGCGCCAGCAGCTTCTTTAGCTCGGAGACCCAGTACTTC. This sequence encodes CASSFFSSETQYF.

This chain joins TRBV7-9 and TRBJ2-1, with 10 bases aligning to TRBD2. Trimming took 0 bases from V and 7 from J; bases not matched to a gene: 6. Germline CDR1 reads SEHNR; CDR2 reads FQNEAQ (reference sequence). CDR3 size: 16 residues. The CDR3 here is CASSLALTSGSNEQFF. CDR3 DNA: TGTGCCAGCAGCTTAGCGCTGACTAGCGGGTCGAATGAGCAGTTCTTC.

This clonotype has a count of ten or more. The V and J genes are TRBV9 and TRBJ1-1; D call uncertain. Deletions cut 2 bases from V and 0 bases from J, with 11 bases between. The CDR3 totals 15 residues. The germline CDR1 and CDR2 sequences are SGDLS and YYNGEE. The DNA for the CDR3 is TGTGCCAGCAGCGTCCTCGAGAACATGAACACTGAAGCTTTCTTT. It codes for CASSVLENMNTEAFF.